The 26 T cell receptor beta chains below come from one sample, sequenced in a study of CD8 T cells in ankylosing spondylitis (dated by TCRdb to the late 2010s). The library relied on 5' RACE. Data came from an Illumina HiSeq 2500. The public sequencing data were trimmed at Q25 with fastp and processed into clonotypes with MiXCR by TCRdb, which kept only in-frame beta chains. Rows are unified per CDR3 protein, each entry keeping the most common DNA and genes. The sample profile shows 150,000 to 200,000 distinct CDR3 sequences; around 20% of them were found once. The top ten clonotypes cover approximately 7.8% of the sample. The sample taken for sequencing was blood, either unsorted or a sorted T cell fraction (not recorded which). All receptors come from a male donor with ankylosing spondylitis or in good health (not recorded which).

This clonotype was picked up many times. The chain couples TRBV12-3 or TRBV12-4 to TRBJ2-5; D is undetermined. This CDR3 spans 12 amino acids. V lost 4 bases to trimming and J lost 0 bases, with 3 bases between them. The CDR3 nucleotides read TGTGCCAGCAGTTGGCACCAAGAGACCCAGTACTTC. It translates to CASSWHQETQYF.

A few counts support this clonotype. J is TRBJ1-2 and V is TRBV5-6; D unresolved. The germline gives CDR1 SGHDT, CDR2 YYEEEE. V dropped 3 bases and J dropped 6 bases, with 21 bases sitting between them. The CDR3 extends over 16 amino acids. The CDR3, as DNA: TGTGCCAGCAGCTCACGGGTCGCAGGTCTTTCGGATGGCTACACCTTC. Translated: CASSSRVAGLSDGYTF.

The table lists this clonotype with many counts. The chain joins TRBV5-1 to TRBJ2-2; D is tentatively TRBD1 or TRBD2 (5 bases each). There are 15 residues in the CDR3. V dropped 0 bases and J dropped 6 bases, with 12 bases sitting between them. Per germline, CDR1 SGHRS and CDR2 YFSETQ. CDR3 residues: CASSLVSREPGELFF. The CDR3 DNA sequence: TGCGCCAGCAGCTTGGTTTCCAGGGAGCCCGGGGAGCTGTTTTTT.

This clonotype was picked up many times. V gene TRBV11-2 combines with J gene TRBJ2-2; a possible D gene is TRBD2 (6 bases). V lost 0 bases and J 6 bases, leaving 14 bases between the germline ends. This CDR3 has 16 amino acids. Germline V gene sequence: CDR1 SGHAT, CDR2 FQNNGV. CDR3 amino acids: CASSLEGWGVAGELFF. Here the CDR3 DNA reads TGTGCCAGCAGCTTAGAAGGCTGGGGGGTGGCCGGGGAGCTGTTTTTT.

This clonotype occurred many times. The CDR3 nucleotides are TGTGCCAGCAGTCTCGGGACTATCCAAAACATTCAGTACTTC. Its translation is CASSLGTIQNIQYF. J is TRBJ2-4 and V is TRBV28, with TRBD2 matching over 7 bases. The germline CDR1 and CDR2 sequences are MDHEN and SYDVKM. This CDR3 region has 14 residues. V was pared by 5 bases and J by 5 bases, with 6 bases of the junction left unmatched.

This rearrangement joins TRBV7-6 to TRBJ2-5, with a tentative D call TRBD2 (6 bases). The V gene's germline CDR1 is SGHVS and CDR2 FNYEAQ. Trimming left V 5 bases short and J 4 bases short, with 23 bases between. The CDR3 spans 17 residues. The CDR3 protein is CASSPAGAGQGGETQYF. The CDR3 DNA reads as TGTGCCAGCAGCCCAGCCGGAGCGGGCCAGGGTGGAGAGACCCAGTACTTC.

At least ten counts were recorded for this clonotype. This rearrangement joins TRBV7-6 to TRBJ2-7; TRBD2 aligns across 9 bases. After removal of 2 bases from V and 4 bases from J, the junction contained 15 bases not matched to a gene. The CDR3 extends over 18 amino acids. Germline V lookup: CDR1 SGHVS, CDR2 FNYEAQ. CDR3 loop: CASSLFLAGRDSVYEQYF. Here the CDR3 DNA reads TGTGCCAGCAGCTTATTTCTAGCGGGACGTGATTCCGTTTACGAGCAGTACTTC.

This clonotype appeared a few times. The DNA for the CDR3 is TGTGCCAGCTCACCGTCAGCGGGAGGGCCAGACACCGGGGAGCTGTTTTTT. This sequence encodes CASSPSAGGPDTGELFF. The chain recombines TRBV18 with TRBJ2-2; TRBD2 matches 10 bases. There are 17 residues in the CDR3. Germline-derived CDR1 and CDR2 are KGHSH and LQKENI. V shed 3 bases and J 3 bases; nucleotides not matched to a gene: 7. The variable domain in full, completed from reference TRBV18 and TRBJ2-2, reads NAGVMQNPRHLVRRRGQEARLRCSPMKGHSHVYWYRQLPEEGLKFMVYLQKENIIDESGMPKERFSAEFPKEGPSILRIQQVVRGDSAAYFCASSPSAGGPDTGELFFGEGSRLTVL.

To note about this clonotype: A much bigger clone sits one base away, suggesting this may be a read error. CDR3 sequence (DNA): TGTGCCACCAGTCCCAGCGCGAACACCGGGGAGCTGTTTTTT. This encodes CATSPSANTGELFF. V usage is TRBV24-1 and J usage is TRBJ2-2; no clear D. Germline V lookup: CDR1 KGHDR, CDR2 SFDVKD. The CDR3 spans 14 residues. V lost 6 bases to trimming and J lost 0 bases, with 7 bases between them.

This clonotype was recorded many times. The V call is TRBV12-3 or TRBV12-4, the J call TRBJ1-2; no clear D. V dropped 5 bases and J dropped 0 bases, with 7 bases sitting between them. CDR3 size: 13 residues. The CDR3 coding sequence is TGTGCCAGCAGTCCGCGATCTAACTATGGCTACACCTTC. The encoded protein is CASSPRSNYGYTF.

The gene calls are TRBV18 and TRBJ1-1; the match to TRBD1 covers 7 bases. The CDR3 is 15 amino acids. Germline CDR1 and CDR2: KGHSH and LQKENI. J lost 2 bases, V lost 6 bases, and 9 bases had no gene match. For the CDR3, the DNA is TGTGCCAGCTCTACCGGGGGGACAGCTAACACTGAAGCTTTCTTT. It codes for CASSTGGTANTEAFF.

V usage is TRBV20-1 and J usage is TRBJ2-5; a possible D gene is TRBD2 (5 bases). This CDR3 is built from 9 residues. The germline gives CDR1 DFQATT, CDR2 SNEGSKA (reference sequence). The CDR3 nucleotides read TGCGCGGGCGCAGAGACCCAGTACTTC. Amino acids: CAGAETQYF.

This clonotype has a count of ten or more. The chain links TRBV29-1 to TRBJ2-7; D remains ambiguous. The CDR3 length is 12 residues. The V and J ends lost 2 bases and 4 bases respectively, with 9 bases between them. The germline V gene has CDR1 SQVTM and CDR2 ANQGSEA. DNA for the CDR3: TGCAGCGTTGAATCTCCCCCTTACGAGCAGTACTTC. It specifies CSVESPPYEQYF.

This chain joins TRBV20-1 and TRBJ2-1, with 8 nucleotides matching TRBD2. The CDR3 has 13 amino acids. In germline, CDR1 is DFQATT, CDR2 SNEGSKA (reference sequence). CDR3 amino acids: CSRKGLGPNEQFF. For the CDR3, the DNA is TGCAGCAGGAAGGGACTAGGACCAAATGAGCAGTTCTTC.

This clonotype was recorded a few times. The chain carries TRBV28 and TRBJ2-7; unclear D gene. CDR1 is MDHEN and CDR2 is SYDVKM in the germline V gene. The CDR3 spans 13 residues. V was clipped by 6 bases and J by 6 bases, with 15 bases between them. The CDR3 DNA sequence: TGTGCCAGCAGCACGCTACTCGAAGCCGAGCAGTACTTC. This gives the protein CASSTLLEAEQYF.

This clonotype was seen many times. The chain couples TRBV12-3 or TRBV12-4 to TRBJ2-1, with 10 positions matching TRBD1. V trimming: 5 bases; J trimming: 8 bases; junction bases outside the gene matches: 9. The CDR3 length is 15 residues. CDR3 sequence (DNA): TGTGCCAGCAGTCATGGGGACAGGGGAGGGGATGAGCAGTTCTTC. Translated: CASSHGDRGGDEQFF.

The V gene is TRBV5-1, the J gene TRBJ2-3; D not resolved. V dropped 4 bases and J dropped 0 bases, with 15 bases sitting between them. The CDR3 totals 16 residues. Germline CDR1 and CDR2: SGHRS and YFSETQ. The CDR3 protein is CASSDKVTSSTDTQYF. Here the CDR3 DNA reads TGCGCCAGCAGCGATAAGGTTACATCTAGCACAGATACGCAGTATTTT. The complete variable domain, with remaining parts taken from reference TRBV5-1 and TRBJ2-3, reads KAGVTQTPRYLIKTRGQQVTLSCSPISGHRSVSWYQQTPGQGLQFLFEYFSETQRNKGNFPGRFSGRQFSNSRSEMNVSTLELGDSALYLCASSDKVTSSTDTQYFGPGTRLTVL.

This clonotype was picked up many times. The chain is built from TRBV5-1 and TRBJ2-7, with D hard to call. CDR3 length: 13 residues. V was pared by 3 bases and J by 6 bases, with 13 bases between. Germline V lookup: CDR1 SGHRS, CDR2 YFSETQ. CDR3 sequence: CASSSGLGGEQYF. CDR3 nucleotide sequence: TGCGCCAGCAGCTCCGGATTGGGCGGCGAGCAGTACTTC. Complete variable domain (other parts from reference TRBV5-1 and TRBJ2-7): KAGVTQTPRYLIKTRGQQVTLSCSPISGHRSVSWYQQTPGQGLQFLFEYFSETQRNKGNFPGRFSGRQFSNSRSEMNVSTLELGDSALYLCASSSGLGGEQYFGPGTRLTVT.

The table lists this clonotype with many counts. This sequence joins TRBV6-5 and TRBJ2-7, with TRBD2 matching 7 bases. With V trimmed by 5 bases and J by 7 bases, 5 bases remained unmatched. The germline V gene has CDR1 MNHEY and CDR2 SVGAGI. This CDR3 spans 12 amino acids. CDR3: CASSHGRREQYF. The DNA of the CDR3 is TGTGCCAGCAGTCACGGGAGGCGGGAGCAGTACTTC.

This clonotype was picked up a small number of times. This chain joins TRBV24-1 and TRBJ1-5; TRBD1 agrees at 12 bases. Trimming at V came to 4 bases and at J to 6 bases, leaving 6 bases not matched to a gene. Germline V gene lookup returns CDR1 KGHDR and CDR2 SFDVKD. This CDR3 spans 16 amino acids. CDR3 in amino acids: CATSEAGTGGSQPQHF. The CDR3, as DNA: TGTGCCACCAGTGAGGCCGGGACAGGGGGCAGTCAGCCCCAGCATTTT.

For this clonotype: One end of the junction fails to match germline, which may point to a read error. This sequence joins TRBV5-1 and TRBJ2-2; D tentatively fits TRBD1 or TRBD2 (5 bases each). Germline V gene lookup returns CDR1 SGHRS and CDR2 YFSETQ. The CDR3 runs 15 residues. The CDR3 here is CANSLRDPSTGELFF. The CDR3 DNA sequence: TGCGCCAACAGCCTCCGGGACCCAAGCACCGGGGAGCTGTTTTTT.

A few counts support this clonotype. CDR3: CASSIGDPGNQPQHF. The CDR3 DNA is TGTGCCAGTAGTATCGGGGACCCAGGCAATCAGCCCCAGCATTTT. V is TRBV19 and J is TRBJ1-5; D perhaps matches TRBD1 (5 bases). Germline V CDR1 and CDR2: LNHDA, SQIVND (reference sequence). The CDR3 runs 15 residues. Trimming cost V 3 bases and J 2 bases, with 11 bases left between them.

The V call is TRBV20-1, the J call TRBJ1-6; 8 nucleotides align to TRBD1. Per germline, CDR1 DFQATT and CDR2 SNEGSKA (reference sequence). The junction had 5 bases not matched to a gene; V was cut back by 4 bases and J by 0 bases. The CDR3 totals 16 residues. CDR3 coding DNA: TGCAGTGCTACCCGACAGGGGAGCTCCTATAATTCACCCCTCCACTTT. Its protein is CSATRQGSSYNSPLHF.

This clonotype was seen many times. V and J are TRBV27 and TRBJ1-1; a weak D match, TRBD1 (6 bases). Germline V gene data show CDR1 as MNHEY and CDR2 as SMNVEV (reference sequence). The CDR3 loop spans 13 amino acids. V was trimmed by 7 bases and J by 1 base, leaving 10 bases between them. CDR3 DNA: TGTGCCAGCACGGGACACAAGAACACTGAAGCTTTCTTT. Its protein is CASTGHKNTEAFF.

This clonotype was observed a few times. The chain uses TRBV12-3 or TRBV12-4 and TRBJ2-7; maybe TRBD2 (7 bases). The CDR3 covers 15 residues. Trimming pared 6 bases from V and 0 bases from J, leaving 15 bases between. As DNA, the CDR3 is TGTGCCAGCAGAACCTGGGGAGGGGGCTCCTACGAGCAGTACTTC. Its protein is CASRTWGGGSYEQYF.

There are many counts of this clonotype. This rearrangement joins TRBV20-1 to TRBJ2-5; 7 nucleotides match TRBD1. Germline CDR1 and CDR2: DFQATT and SNEGSKA (reference sequence). Trimming removed 1 base from V and 2 bases from J; junction bases left unmatched: 7. The CDR3 runs to 15 residues. The CDR3 loop reads CSARGQGTQQETQYF. The CDR3 DNA reads TGCAGTGCTAGAGGACAGGGAACCCAACAAGAGACCCAGTACTTC.